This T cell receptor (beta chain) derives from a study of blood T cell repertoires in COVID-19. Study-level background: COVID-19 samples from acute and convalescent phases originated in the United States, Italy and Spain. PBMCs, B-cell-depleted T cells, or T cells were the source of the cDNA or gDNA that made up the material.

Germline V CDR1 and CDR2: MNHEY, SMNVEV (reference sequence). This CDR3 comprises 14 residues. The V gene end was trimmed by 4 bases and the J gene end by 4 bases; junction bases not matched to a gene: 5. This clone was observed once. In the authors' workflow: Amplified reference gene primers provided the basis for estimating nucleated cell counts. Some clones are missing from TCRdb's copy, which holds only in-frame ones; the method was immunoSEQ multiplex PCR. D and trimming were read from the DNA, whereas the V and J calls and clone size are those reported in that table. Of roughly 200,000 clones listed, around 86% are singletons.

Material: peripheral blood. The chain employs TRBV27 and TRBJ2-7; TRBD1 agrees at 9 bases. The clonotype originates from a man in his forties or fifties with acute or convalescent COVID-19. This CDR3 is CASSWGQGGYEQYF. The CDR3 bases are TGTGCCAGCAGTTGGGGACAGGGAGGGTACGAGCAGTACTTC.